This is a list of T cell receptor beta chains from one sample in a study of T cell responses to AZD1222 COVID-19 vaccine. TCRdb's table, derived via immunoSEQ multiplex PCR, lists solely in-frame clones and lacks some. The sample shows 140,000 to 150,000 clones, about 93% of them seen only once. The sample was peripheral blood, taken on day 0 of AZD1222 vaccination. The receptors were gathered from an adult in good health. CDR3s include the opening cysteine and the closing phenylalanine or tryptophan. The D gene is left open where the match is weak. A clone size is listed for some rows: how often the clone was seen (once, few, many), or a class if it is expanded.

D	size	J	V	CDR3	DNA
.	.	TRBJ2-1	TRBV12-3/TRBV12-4	CASSLGDEQFF	TGTGCCAGCAGTTTGGGCGACGAGCAGTTCTTC
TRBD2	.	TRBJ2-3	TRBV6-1	CASSEAGLGTQYF	TGTGCCAGCAGTGAAGCGGGACTAGGGACGCAGTATTTT
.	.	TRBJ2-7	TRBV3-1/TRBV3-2	CASSNTQGNEQYF	TGTGCCAGCAGCAATACACAGGGAAACGAGCAGTACTTC
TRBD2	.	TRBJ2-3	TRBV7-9	CASSILAGGPDTQYF	TGTGCCAGCAGCATACTAGCGGGGGGGCCGGATACGCAGTATTTT
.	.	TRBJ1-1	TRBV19	CASNFGSTEAFF	TGTGCCAGTAATTTCGGGTCCACTGAAGCTTTCTTT
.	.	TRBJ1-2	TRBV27	CASSPRVAYYGYTF	TGTGCCAGCAGTCCCCGGGTAGCCTACTATGGCTACACCTTC
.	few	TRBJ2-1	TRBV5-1	CASSSPDSVHNEQFF	TGCGCCAGCAGCTCACCGGACAGTGTCCACAATGAGCAGTTCTTC
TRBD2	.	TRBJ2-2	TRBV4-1	CASSQGAGGFNTGELFF	TGCGCCAGCAGCCAAGGAGCGGGGGGGTTTAACACCGGGGAGCTGTTTTTT
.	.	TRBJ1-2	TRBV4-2	CASSQGGLSYGYTF	TGTGCCAGCAGCCAAGGGGGGCTTAGCTATGGCTACACCTTC
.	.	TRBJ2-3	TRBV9	CASNERGDTDTQYF	TGTGCCAGCAACGAAAGGGGAGACACAGATACGCAGTATTTT
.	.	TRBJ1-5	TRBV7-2	CASSRSNQPQHF	TGTGCCAGCAGCCGTAGCAATCAGCCCCAGCATTTT
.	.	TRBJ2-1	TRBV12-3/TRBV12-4	CASSLTSYNEQFF	TGTGCCAGCAGTCTAACTTCCTACAATGAGCAGTTCTTC
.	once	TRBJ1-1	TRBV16	CASSQFSGGGTEAFF	TGTGCCAGCAGCCAATTCTCGGGGGGCGGCACTGAAGCTTTCTTT
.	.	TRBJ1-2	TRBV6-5	CASRYGSGYTF	TGTGCCAGCCGATACGGGTCGGGCTACACCTTC
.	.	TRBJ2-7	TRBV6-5	CASRRKQMTEQYF	TGTGCCAGCAGGAGAAAACAGATGACCGAGCAGTACTTC
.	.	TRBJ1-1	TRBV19	CASDFGTDTEAFF	TGTGCCAGCGATTTCGGAACGGACACTGAAGCTTTCTTT
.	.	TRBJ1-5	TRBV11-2	CASSREGGQPQHF	TGTGCCAGCAGCAGGGAAGGGGGACAGCCCCAGCATTTT
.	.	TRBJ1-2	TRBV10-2	CASSESGQNYGYTF	TGCGCCAGCAGTGAGTCCGGACAAAACTATGGCTACACCTTC
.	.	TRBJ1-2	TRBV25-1	CASSDPRRGSFEGYTF	TGTGCCAGCAGTGACCCCCGGAGAGGGAGCTTTGAGGGCTACACCTTC
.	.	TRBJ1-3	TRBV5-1	CASSLQSLSGNTIYF	TGCGCCAGCAGCTTACAGAGCCTCTCTGGAAACACCATATATTTT
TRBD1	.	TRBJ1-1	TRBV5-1	CASSSGTGGTEAFF	TGCGCCAGCAGCTCGGGGACAGGGGGGACTGAAGCTTTCTTT
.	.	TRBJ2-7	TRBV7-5	CVRSPTDRGYEQYF	TGTGTCAGAAGCCCGACCGACAGGGGCTACGAGCAGTACTTC
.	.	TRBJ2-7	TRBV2	CASSRGFYEQYF	TGTGCCAGCAGCAGGGGTTTCTACGAGCAGTACTTC
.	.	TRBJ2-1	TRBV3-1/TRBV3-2	CASSPTSAVDEQFF	TGTGCCAGCAGCCCCACTTCGGCTGTCGATGAGCAGTTCTTC
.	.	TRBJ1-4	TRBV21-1	CASNTQAPKEKLFF	TGTGCCAGCAATACCCAGGCTCCGAAGGAAAAACTGTTTTTT
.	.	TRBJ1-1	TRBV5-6	CASSLESYTEAFF	TGTGCCAGCAGCTTGGAGTCGTACACTGAAGCTTTCTTT